What follows are 20 T cell receptor beta chains derived from one specimen sequenced in a study of blood T cell repertoires in COVID-19. TCRdb's copy holds only in-frame clones and misses some; the assay was immunoSEQ multiplex PCR. Here the sample spans 150,000 to 200,000 clones, under 85% being singletons. Input material: peripheral blood. These receptors were taken from a woman aged 40 to 49 with acute or convalescent COVID-19.

This chain links TRBV5-4 with TRBJ1-1, with 12 bases that match TRBD1. Trimming cost V 3 bases and J 5 bases; bases outside gene matches: 5. The CDR3 spans 15 residues. Germline-derived CDR1 and CDR2 are SGHNT and YYREEE (reference sequence). The CDR3 loop is CASSSGQGAKTEAFF. CDR3 sequence (DNA): TGTGCCAGCAGCTCGGGACAGGGGGCGAAAACTGAAGCTTTCTTT.

This chain links TRBV6-5 with TRBJ1-6; D remains ambiguous. V dropped 0 bases and J dropped 0 bases, with 6 bases sitting between them. CDR1 is MNHEY, CDR2 SVGAGI, per germline. This CDR3 is built from 16 residues. CDR3 in amino acids: CASSYSTSSYNSPLHF. In DNA form, the CDR3 reads TGTGCCAGCAGTTACTCCACGAGCTCCTATAATTCACCCCTCCACTTT.

This chain uses TRBV10-2 with TRBJ1-2, with D unresolved. With 2 bases removed from V and 9 bases from J, the gap between germline ends came to 13 bases. The CDR3 length is 13 residues. CDR1 is WSHSY, CDR2 SAAADI, per germline. The CDR3 nucleotides are TGCGCCAGCAGTGAGCCGAACAGTTATAGCTACACCTTC. It is translated as CASSEPNSYSYTF.

Comments on this clone: A read error may explain this, as a much larger clone is one base away. V is TRBV6-5 and J is TRBJ2-7; D remains unclear. Germline CDR1 reads MNHEY; CDR2 reads SVGAGI. The ends were cut back, 2 bases at V and 0 bases at J, with 5 bases in the middle. The CDR3 is 13 residues long. CDR3 sequence: CASSYASSYEQYF. The CDR3 DNA reads TGTGCCAGCAGTTACGCCAGCTCCTACGAGCAGTACTTC.

V gene TRBV29-1 combines with J gene TRBJ1-1; 10 bases align to TRBD1. CDR3 length equals 14 residues. The ends lost 6 bases at V and 9 bases at J; junction bases unmatched: 13. Germline CDR1 and CDR2: SQVTM and ANQGSEA. This CDR3 is CSVEPGTGVQKAFF. CDR3 DNA sequence: TGCAGCGTCGAACCCGGGACAGGGGTCCAAAAAGCTTTCTTT.

The rearrangement uses TRBV27 and TRBJ2-1; the D gene is possibly TRBD1 (6 bases). Per germline, CDR1 MNHEY and CDR2 SMNVEV (reference sequence). The CDR3 is 12 residues long. V was trimmed by 6 bases and J by 9 bases, leaving 12 bases between them. The CDR3 here is CASRTTGSEQFF. CDR3 bases: TGTGCCAGCAGGACTACAGGGAGTGAGCAGTTCTTC.

The chain combines TRBV24-1 with TRBJ2-5, with D possibly being TRBD2 (5 bases). The CDR3 has 18 residues. The V gene lost 5 bases and the J gene lost 2 bases, with 23 bases spanning the gap. Per germline, CDR1 KGHDR and CDR2 SFDVKD. The CDR3 DNA is TGTGCCACCAGTGCCGGGGTTGAAGGGCTCCGGGTTCAAGAGACCCAGTACTTC. It translates to CATSAGVEGLRVQETQYF.

V and J are TRBV25-1 and TRBJ2-3; 7 bases fit TRBD2. From germline, CDR1 is MGHDK and CDR2 SYGVNS. The CDR3 runs 13 residues. V lost 8 bases, J lost 11 bases, and 13 bases stayed unmatched. The CDR3 DNA sequence: TGTGCCAGCTCCTACCCGATAGCGGGCGAGCAGTATTTT. It yields the protein CASSYPIAGEQYF.

This chain connects TRBV18 to TRBJ2-7; 8 nucleotides agree with TRBD2. With 8 bases clipped from V and 7 bases from J, the junction kept 13 bases outside the gene matches. This CDR3 has 14 residues. CDR1 is KGHSH and CDR2 is LQKENI in the germline V gene. CDR3 in DNA: TGTGCCAGCCGCCTCGGGACTAGGGAGGGGGAGCAGTACTTC. Amino acids: CASRLGTREGEQYF.

The rearrangement joins TRBV5-4 to TRBJ2-3, with 12 bases fitting TRBD1. The V gene end was trimmed by 4 bases and the J gene end by 3 bases; junction bases not matched to a gene: 3. Germline V gives CDR1 SGHNT, CDR2 YYREEE (reference sequence). The CDR3 consists of 15 residues. The CDR3 sequence: CASSPGQGATDTQYF. Written as DNA, the CDR3 is TGTGCCAGCAGCCCGGGACAGGGGGCAACAGATACGCAGTATTTT. Combining the CDR3 with reference TRBV5-4 and TRBJ2-3 gives the whole variable domain ETGVTQSPTHLIKTRGQQVTLRCSSQSGHNTVSWYQQALGQGPQFIFQYYREEENGRGNFPPRFSGLQFPNYSSELNVNALELDDSALYLCASSPGQGATDTQYFGPGTRLTVL.

This chain joins TRBV21-1 and TRBJ2-3; no DNA check was done on the table's D call, TRBD2. TRBV21-1 is flagged as a pseudogene. CDR3 length: 17 amino acids. The CDR3 region has the DNA TGTGCCAGCAGCAAAGACCGACTAGCGGGAGGGACAGATACGCAGTATTTT. Protein: CASSKDRLAGGTDTQYF.

This clone came up once. V is TRBV3-1 (or the pseudogene TRBV3-2) and J is TRBJ1-3, with 7 bases aligning to TRBD1. The CDR3 spans 15 residues. The trim removed 5 bases at V and 3 bases at J, leaving 7 bases unmatched. The germline V gene has CDR1 LGHDT and CDR2 YNNKEL (reference sequence). CDR3 residues: CASSKGGTVGNTIYF. CDR3 in DNA: TGTGCCAGCAGCAAAGGAGGGACAGTTGGAAACACCATATATTTT.

The chain employs TRBV9 and TRBJ2-3; 10 bases map to TRBD1. Germline CDR1 reads SGDLS; CDR2 reads YYNGEE. This CDR3 has 18 residues. J gave up 3 bases and V 2 bases, and 12 bases lay outside the gene matches. CDR3 in amino acids: CASSVSPTPGQGTDTQYF. The CDR3 coding sequence is TGTGCCAGCAGCGTGTCACCAACCCCGGGACAGGGGACAGATACGCAGTATTTT.

The V and J genes are TRBV30 and TRBJ1-6; tentative D call: TRBD1 (5 bases). V was shortened by 3 bases and J by 7 bases, with 10 bases between the two germline ends. The germline gives CDR1 GTSNPN, CDR2 SVGIG (reference sequence). The length of the CDR3 is 13 residues. The CDR3 DNA is TGTGCCTGGAGGACAGTCCTCAATTCACCCCTCCACTTT. Protein: CAWRTVLNSPLHF.

In nucleotides, the CDR3 is TGTGCCAGCAGTTCTAGGACACCGAAGAACACTGAAGCTTTCTTT. The encoded protein is CASSSRTPKNTEAFF. The J gene is TRBJ1-1, the V gene TRBV6-6, with a weak D call TRBD1 (5 bases). CDR3 length: 15 amino acids. V was cut by 4 bases and J by 1 base, with 13 bases left in between. Germline loops: CDR1 MNHNY, CDR2 SVGAGI (reference sequence).

This chain links TRBV27 with TRBJ2-3; possibly TRBD1 for D (6 bases). Deletions cut 5 bases from V and 4 bases from J, with 16 bases between. The CDR3 is 15 residues long. Per germline, CDR1 MNHEY and CDR2 SMNVEV (reference sequence). The CDR3 sequence is CASSVDRRTADTQYF. In DNA form, the CDR3 reads TGTGCCAGCAGTGTCGACCGACGGACAGCAGATACGCAGTATTTT.

V is TRBV9 and J is TRBJ2-5; the D gene is possibly TRBD2 (5 bases). The germline CDR1 and CDR2 sequences are SGDLS and YYNGEE. Trimming removed 0 bases from V and 5 bases from J, with 8 bases in between. This CDR3 is 13 amino acids long. CDR3 in amino acids: CASSVDQRETQYF. DNA of the CDR3: TGTGCCAGCAGCGTAGACCAGCGGGAGACCCAGTACTTC. Combining the CDR3 with reference TRBV9 and TRBJ2-5 gives the whole variable domain DSGVTQTPKHLITATGQRVTLRCSPRSGDLSVYWYQQSLDQGLQFLIQYYNGEERAKGNILERFSAQQFPDLHSELNLSSLELGDSALYFCASSVDQRETQYFGPGTRLLVL.

The chain links TRBV9 to TRBJ2-7; D possibly corresponds to TRBD1 (5 bases). Germline CDR1 reads SGDLS; CDR2 reads YYNGEE. The CDR3 covers 14 residues. Between the trimmed V and J ends, which lost 0 bases and 6 bases, there was a span of 13 bases. In nucleotides, the CDR3 is TGTGCCAGCAGCGTAGAAGGGGTGGACGGCGAGCAGTACTTC. Protein: CASSVEGVDGEQYF.

J is TRBJ2-7 and V is TRBV19; 7 nucleotides agree with TRBD1. CDR1 and CDR2 from the germline V gene are LNHDA and SQIVND (reference sequence). Trimming took 3 bases from V and 3 from J; bases not matched to a gene: 8. The CDR3 is 15 residues long. In DNA form, the CDR3 reads TGTGCCAGTAGTATGGTAGAGGGGACAGTCTACGAGCAGTACTTC. This sequence encodes CASSMVEGTVYEQYF.

This clone has only a few counts. V is TRBV6-5 and J is TRBJ1-1, with D maybe TRBD1 (5 bases). CDR3 length: 14 amino acids. Germline V gene data show CDR1 as MNHEY and CDR2 as SVGAGI. With 6 bases removed from V and 8 bases from J, the gap between germline ends came to 19 bases. The CDR3 is CASRVSKNGHEAFF. The CDR3 DNA follows: TGTGCCAGCAGAGTCTCAAAGAACGGACACGAAGCTTTCTTT.